This TCR beta chain was retrieved from a study of blood T cells in healthy people across ages. The CDR3 loop spans 14 amino acids. Trimming took off 4 bases at V and 3 bases at J, with 12 bases between the two ends. Germline V gene data show CDR1 as MNHEY and CDR2 as SVGEGT. Primed by a sample-barcoded 5' primer and a J-beta primer mix, a second PCR proceeded for about 7 to 11 cycles. TCRdb recomputed calls from the 5' RACE reads with MiXCR, one row per CDR3 protein. There are 1 million to 1.2 million distinct CDR3 sequences in the sample; 35% to 40% occur only once, and about an eighth lies in the top ten.

Sequenced: blood. This rearrangement joins TRBV6-2 or TRBV6-3 to TRBJ1-1; the D gene is possibly TRBD1 (5 bases). This receptor was obtained from a man in his late teens or twenties in good health. CDR3 DNA: TGTGCCAGCAGTTCACGCGGGGGAGACACTGAAGCTTTCTTT. Encoded protein: CASSSRGGDTEAFF.